This T cell receptor (beta chain) was recorded in a study of identical twins. Each CDR3 protein gets one entry after TCRdb re-called the 5' RACE reads with MiXCR. In the table there are about 1.7 million distinct CDR3 sequences, around 33% of which are singletons. Study-wide points: Donors were not followed over many years; analysis was cross-sectional. Where out-of-frame alpha sequences were twin-shared, they showed excess low generation probability.

Germline V gene sequence: CDR1 LNHNV, CDR2 YYDKDF (reference sequence). The CDR3 spans 18 residues. V trimming: 7 bases; J trimming: 0 bases; junction bases outside the gene matches: 9. As regards this clonotype: Its target is not known.

The source material was cord blood. The receptor's source is a newborn girl in good health. The genes are TRBV15 and TRBJ2-7; the match to TRBD2 covers 16 bases. The CDR3 DNA reads TGTGCCACCAACCCGGGACTAGCGGGAGGGGTTAGCTCCTACGAGCAGTACTTC. The encoded protein is CATNPGLAGGVSSYEQYF.